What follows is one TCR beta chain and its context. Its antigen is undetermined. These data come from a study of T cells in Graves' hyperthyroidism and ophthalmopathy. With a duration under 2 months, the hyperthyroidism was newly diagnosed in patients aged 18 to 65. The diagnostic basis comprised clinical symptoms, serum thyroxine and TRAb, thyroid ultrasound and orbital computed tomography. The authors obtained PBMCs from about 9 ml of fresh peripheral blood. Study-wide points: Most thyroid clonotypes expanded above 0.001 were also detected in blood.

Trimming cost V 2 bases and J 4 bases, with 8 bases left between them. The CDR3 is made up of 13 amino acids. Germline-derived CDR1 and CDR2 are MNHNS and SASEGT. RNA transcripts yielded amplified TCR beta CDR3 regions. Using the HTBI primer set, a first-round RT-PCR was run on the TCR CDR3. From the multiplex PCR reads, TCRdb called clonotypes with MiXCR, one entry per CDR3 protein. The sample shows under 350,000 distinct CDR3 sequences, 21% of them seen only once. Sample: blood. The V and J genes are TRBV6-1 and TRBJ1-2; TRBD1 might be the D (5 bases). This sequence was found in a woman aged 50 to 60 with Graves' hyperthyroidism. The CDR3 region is CASSESGTYGYTF. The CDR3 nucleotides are TGTGCCAGCAGTGAATCAGGGACCTATGGCTACACCTTC.